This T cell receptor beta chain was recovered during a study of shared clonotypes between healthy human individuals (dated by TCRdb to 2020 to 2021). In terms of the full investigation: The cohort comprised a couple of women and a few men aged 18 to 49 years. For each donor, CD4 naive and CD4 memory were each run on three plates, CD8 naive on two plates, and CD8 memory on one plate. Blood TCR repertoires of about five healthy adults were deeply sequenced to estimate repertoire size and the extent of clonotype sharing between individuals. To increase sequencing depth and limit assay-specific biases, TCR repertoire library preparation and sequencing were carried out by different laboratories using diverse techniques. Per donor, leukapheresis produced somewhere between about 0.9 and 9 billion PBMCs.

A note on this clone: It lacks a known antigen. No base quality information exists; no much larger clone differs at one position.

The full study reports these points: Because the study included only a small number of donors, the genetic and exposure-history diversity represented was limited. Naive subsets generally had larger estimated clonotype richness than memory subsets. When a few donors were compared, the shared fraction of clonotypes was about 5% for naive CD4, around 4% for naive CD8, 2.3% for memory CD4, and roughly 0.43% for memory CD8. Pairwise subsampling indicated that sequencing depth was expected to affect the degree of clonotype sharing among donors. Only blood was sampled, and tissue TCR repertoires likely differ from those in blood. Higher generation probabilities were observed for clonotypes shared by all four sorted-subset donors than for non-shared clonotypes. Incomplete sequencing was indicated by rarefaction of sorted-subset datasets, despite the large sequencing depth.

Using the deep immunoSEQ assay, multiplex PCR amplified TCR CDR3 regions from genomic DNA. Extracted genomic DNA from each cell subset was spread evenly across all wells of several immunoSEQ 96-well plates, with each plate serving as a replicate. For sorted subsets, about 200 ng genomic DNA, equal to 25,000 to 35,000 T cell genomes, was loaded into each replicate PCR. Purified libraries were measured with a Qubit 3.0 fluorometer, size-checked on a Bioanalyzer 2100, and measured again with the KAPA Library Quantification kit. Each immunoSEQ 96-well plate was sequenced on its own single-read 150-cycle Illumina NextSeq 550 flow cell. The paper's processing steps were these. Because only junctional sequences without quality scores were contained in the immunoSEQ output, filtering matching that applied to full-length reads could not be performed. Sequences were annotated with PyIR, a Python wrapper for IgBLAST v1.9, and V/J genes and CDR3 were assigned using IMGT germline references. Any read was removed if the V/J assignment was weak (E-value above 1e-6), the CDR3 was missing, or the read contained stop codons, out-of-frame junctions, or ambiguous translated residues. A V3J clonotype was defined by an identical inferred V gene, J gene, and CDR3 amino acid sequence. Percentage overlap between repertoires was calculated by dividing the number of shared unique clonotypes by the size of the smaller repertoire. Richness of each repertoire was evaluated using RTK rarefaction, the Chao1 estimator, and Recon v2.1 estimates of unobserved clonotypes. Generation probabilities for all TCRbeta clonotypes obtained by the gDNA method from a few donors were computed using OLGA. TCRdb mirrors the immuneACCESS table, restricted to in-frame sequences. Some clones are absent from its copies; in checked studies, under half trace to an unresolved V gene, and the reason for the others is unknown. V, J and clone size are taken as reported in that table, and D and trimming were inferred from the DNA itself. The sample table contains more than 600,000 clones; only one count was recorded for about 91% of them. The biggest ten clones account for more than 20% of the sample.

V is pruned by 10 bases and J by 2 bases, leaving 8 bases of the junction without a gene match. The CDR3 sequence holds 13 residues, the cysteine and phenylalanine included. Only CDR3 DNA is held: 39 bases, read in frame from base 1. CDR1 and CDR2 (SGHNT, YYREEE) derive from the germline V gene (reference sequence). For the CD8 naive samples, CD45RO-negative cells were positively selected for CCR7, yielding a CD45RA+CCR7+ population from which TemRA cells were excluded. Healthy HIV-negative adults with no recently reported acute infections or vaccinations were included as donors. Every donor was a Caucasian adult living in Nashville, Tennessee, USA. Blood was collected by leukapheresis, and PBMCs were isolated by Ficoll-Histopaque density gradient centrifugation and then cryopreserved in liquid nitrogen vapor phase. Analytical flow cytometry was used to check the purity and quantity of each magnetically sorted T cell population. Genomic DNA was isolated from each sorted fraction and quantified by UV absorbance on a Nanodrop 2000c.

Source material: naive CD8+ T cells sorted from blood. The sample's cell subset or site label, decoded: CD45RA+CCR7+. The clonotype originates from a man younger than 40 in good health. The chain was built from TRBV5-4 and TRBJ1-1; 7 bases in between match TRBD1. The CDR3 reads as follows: CAGQDRVNTEAFF. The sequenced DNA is TGTGCCGGCCAAGACAGGGTCAACACTGAAGCTTTCTTT.